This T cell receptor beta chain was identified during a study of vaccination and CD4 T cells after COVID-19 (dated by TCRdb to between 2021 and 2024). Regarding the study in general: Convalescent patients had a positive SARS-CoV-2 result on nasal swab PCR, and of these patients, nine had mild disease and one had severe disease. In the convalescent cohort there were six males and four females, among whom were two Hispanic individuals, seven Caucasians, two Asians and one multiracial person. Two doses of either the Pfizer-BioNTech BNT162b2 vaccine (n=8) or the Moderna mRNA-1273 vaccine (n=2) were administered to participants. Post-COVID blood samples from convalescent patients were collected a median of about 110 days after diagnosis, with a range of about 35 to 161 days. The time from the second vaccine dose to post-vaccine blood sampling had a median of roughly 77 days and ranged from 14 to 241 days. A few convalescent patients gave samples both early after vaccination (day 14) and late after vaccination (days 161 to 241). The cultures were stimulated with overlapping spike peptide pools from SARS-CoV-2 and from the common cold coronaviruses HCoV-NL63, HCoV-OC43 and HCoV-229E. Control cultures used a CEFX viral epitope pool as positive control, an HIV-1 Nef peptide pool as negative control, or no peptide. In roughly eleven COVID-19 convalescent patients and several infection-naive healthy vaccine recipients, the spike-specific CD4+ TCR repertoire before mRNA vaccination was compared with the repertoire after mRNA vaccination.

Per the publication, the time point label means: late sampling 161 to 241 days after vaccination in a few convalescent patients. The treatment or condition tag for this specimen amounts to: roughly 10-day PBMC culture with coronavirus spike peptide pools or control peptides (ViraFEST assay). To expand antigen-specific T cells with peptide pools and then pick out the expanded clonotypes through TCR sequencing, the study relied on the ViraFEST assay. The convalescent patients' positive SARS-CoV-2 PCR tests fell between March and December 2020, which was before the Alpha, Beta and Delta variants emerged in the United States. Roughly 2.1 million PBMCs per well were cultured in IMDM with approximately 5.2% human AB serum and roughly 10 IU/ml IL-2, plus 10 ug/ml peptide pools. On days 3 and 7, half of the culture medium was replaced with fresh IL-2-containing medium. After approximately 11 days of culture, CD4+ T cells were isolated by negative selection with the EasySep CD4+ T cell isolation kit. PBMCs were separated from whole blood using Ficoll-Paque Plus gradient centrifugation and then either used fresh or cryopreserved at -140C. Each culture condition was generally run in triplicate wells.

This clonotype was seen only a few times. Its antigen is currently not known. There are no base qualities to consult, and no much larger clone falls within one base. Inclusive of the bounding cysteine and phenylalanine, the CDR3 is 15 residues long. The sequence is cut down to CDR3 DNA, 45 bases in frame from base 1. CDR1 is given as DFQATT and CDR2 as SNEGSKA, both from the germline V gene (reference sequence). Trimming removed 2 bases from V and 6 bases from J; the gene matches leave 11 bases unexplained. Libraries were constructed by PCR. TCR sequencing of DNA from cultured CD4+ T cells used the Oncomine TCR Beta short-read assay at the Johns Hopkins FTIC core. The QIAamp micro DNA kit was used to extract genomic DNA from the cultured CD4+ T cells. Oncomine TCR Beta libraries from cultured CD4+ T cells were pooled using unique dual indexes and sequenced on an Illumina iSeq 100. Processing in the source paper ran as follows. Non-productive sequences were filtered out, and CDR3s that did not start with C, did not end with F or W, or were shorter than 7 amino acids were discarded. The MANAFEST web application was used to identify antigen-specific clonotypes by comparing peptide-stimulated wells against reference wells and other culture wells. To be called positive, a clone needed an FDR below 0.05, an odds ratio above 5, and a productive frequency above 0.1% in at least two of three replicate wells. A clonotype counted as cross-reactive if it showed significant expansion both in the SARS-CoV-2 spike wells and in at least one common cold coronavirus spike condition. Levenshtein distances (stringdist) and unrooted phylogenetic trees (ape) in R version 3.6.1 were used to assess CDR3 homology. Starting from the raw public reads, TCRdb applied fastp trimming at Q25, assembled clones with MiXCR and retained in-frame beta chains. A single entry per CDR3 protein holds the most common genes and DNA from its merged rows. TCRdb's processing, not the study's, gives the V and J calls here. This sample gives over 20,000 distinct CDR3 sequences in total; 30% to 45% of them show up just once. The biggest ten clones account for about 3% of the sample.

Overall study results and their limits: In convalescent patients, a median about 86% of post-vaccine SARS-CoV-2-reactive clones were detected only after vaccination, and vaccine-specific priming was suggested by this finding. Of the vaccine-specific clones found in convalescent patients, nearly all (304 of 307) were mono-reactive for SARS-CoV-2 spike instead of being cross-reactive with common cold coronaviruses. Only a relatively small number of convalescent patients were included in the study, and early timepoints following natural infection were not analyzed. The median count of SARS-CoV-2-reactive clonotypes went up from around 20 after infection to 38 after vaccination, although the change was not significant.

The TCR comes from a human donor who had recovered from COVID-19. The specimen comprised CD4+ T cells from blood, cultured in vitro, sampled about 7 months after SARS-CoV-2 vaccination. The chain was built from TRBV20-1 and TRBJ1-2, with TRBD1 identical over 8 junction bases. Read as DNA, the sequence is TGCAGTGCTAGACCCCCTGGACAGGGAAAACATGGCTACACCTTC. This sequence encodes CSARPPGQGKHGYTF.